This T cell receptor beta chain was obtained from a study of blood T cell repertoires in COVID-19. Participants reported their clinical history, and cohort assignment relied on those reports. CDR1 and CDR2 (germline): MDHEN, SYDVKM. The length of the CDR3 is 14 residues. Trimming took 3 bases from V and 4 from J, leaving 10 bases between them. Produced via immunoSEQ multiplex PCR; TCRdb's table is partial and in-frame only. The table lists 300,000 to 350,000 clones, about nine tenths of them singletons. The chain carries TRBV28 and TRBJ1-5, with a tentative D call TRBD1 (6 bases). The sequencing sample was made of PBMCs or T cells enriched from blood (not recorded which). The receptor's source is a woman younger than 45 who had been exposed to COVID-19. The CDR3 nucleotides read TGTGCCAGCAGTTTTGGACAGATGAATCAGCCCCAGCATTTT. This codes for CASSFGQMNQPQHF.